Listed here are 20 T cell receptor beta chains from one sample, sequenced in a study of blood T cell repertoires in COVID-19. Clones were read by immunoSEQ multiplex PCR, and TCRdb kept only the in-frame ones, dropping some. This sample has 250,000 to 400,000 clones, with less than 85% found just once. Material for sequencing was PBMCs or T cells enriched from blood (not recorded which). The receptors shown here come from a woman in her twenties or thirties who had been exposed to COVID-19.

The V and J genes are TRBV28 and TRBJ1-2, with D possibly being TRBD1 (6 bases). V dropped 5 bases and J dropped 8 bases, with 18 bases sitting between them. The CDR3 consists of 14 residues. CDR1 and CDR2 (germline): MDHEN, SYDVKM. In nucleotides, the CDR3 is TGTGCCAGCAGTCCTTCGACAGGATGGGGGGGCTACACCTTC. It specifies CASSPSTGWGGYTF.

This clone occurred a few times. CDR3 loop: CAWSVGGVTEAFF. As DNA, the CDR3 is TGTGCCTGGAGTGTAGGAGGGGTAACTGAAGCTTTCTTT. The chain combines TRBV30 with TRBJ1-1; a possible D gene is TRBD1 (5 bases). The CDR3 has 13 amino acids. The V gene's germline CDR1 is GTSNPN and CDR2 SVGIG (reference sequence). Trimming stripped 0 bases from V and 5 bases from J, with 10 bases between.

The chain recombines TRBV29-1 with TRBJ1-2, with 7 bases aligning to TRBD1. CDR1 is SQVTM, CDR2 ANQGSEA, per germline. The CDR3 loop spans 14 amino acids. With 0 bases clipped from V and 5 bases from J, the junction kept 6 bases outside the gene matches. The chain's CDR3 is CSVEDRDRPYGYTF. The CDR3 region has the DNA TGCAGCGTTGAAGACCGGGACAGACCGTATGGCTACACCTTC.

This clone appeared once. This sequence joins TRBV7-6 and TRBJ2-5; 9 bases fit TRBD1. The CDR3 sequence is 15 residues long. The trim removed 5 bases at V and 5 bases at J, leaving 9 bases unmatched. CDR1 SGHVS and CDR2 FNYEAQ come from the germline V gene. CDR3 amino acids: CASSPEGQGRETQYF. CDR3 sequence (DNA): TGTGCCAGCAGCCCCGAGGGACAGGGACGGGAGACCCAGTACTTC.

The table lists this clone with many counts. The rearrangement joins TRBV4-2 to TRBJ2-1; TRBD2 matches at 8 bases. CDR3 length: 17 amino acids. V lost 0 bases to trimming and J lost 10 bases; unmatched junction nucleotides: 14. Per germline, CDR1 LGHNA and CDR2 YNFKEQ. The DNA for the CDR3 is TGTGCCAGCAGCCAAGAGCTCCCCAGCGGGGGTTTATTGGAGCAGTTCTTC. This encodes CASSQELPSGGLLEQFF.

This rearrangement joins TRBV19 to TRBJ1-2; 10 bases agree with TRBD1. After removal of 6 bases from V and 8 bases from J, the junction contained 12 bases not matched to a gene. Germline V gives CDR1 LNHDA, CDR2 SQIVND (reference sequence). The CDR3 length is 15 residues. The CDR3 DNA follows: TGTGCCAGTAGCAGCTCCCGACAGGGGGCGGGGGGCTACACCTTC. It yields the protein CASSSSRQGAGGYTF.

V usage is TRBV19 and J usage is TRBJ1-5; 7 bases are a match to TRBD1. Trimming removed 4 bases from V and 1 base from J; junction bases left unmatched: 10. The CDR3 is made up of 17 amino acids. CDR1 and CDR2 from the germline V gene are LNHDA and SQIVND (reference sequence). The chain's CDR3 is CASSTTGTANSNQPQHF. The CDR3 bases are TGTGCCAGTAGTACCACCGGGACAGCTAACAGCAATCAGCCCCAGCATTTT. Full variable domain (rest looked up from reference TRBV19 and TRBJ1-5): DGGITQSPKYLFRKEGQNVTLSCEQNLNHDAMYWYRQDPGQGLRLIYYSQIVNDFQKGDIAEGYSVSREKKESFPLTVTSAQKNPTAFYLCASSTTGTANSNQPQHFGDGTRLSIL.

The chain is built from TRBV25-1 and TRBJ1-4; 8 nucleotides line up with TRBD1. V shed 6 bases, J shed 6 bases, and the junction held 6 bases outside the gene matches. Germline V gene lookup returns CDR1 MGHDK and CDR2 SYGVNS. The CDR3 length is 14 residues. The CDR3 loop is CASSAGGIHEKLFF. In DNA form, the CDR3 reads TGTGCCAGCAGCGCAGGGGGCATCCATGAAAAACTGTTTTTT.

A few counts support this clone. The gene calls are TRBV6-2 or TRBV6-3 and TRBJ1-6, with TRBD1 as a possible D gene (5 bases). The CDR3 sequence is 15 residues long. Germline CDR1 and CDR2: MNHEY and SVGEGT. Trimming took 2 bases from V and 7 from J, leaving 12 bases between them. CDR3 amino acids: CASSYGWGDNSPLHF. CDR3 DNA: TGTGCCAGCAGTTACGGATGGGGGGACAATTCACCCCTCCACTTT.

The chain has TRBV20-1 and TRBJ2-1; D is unresolved. Germline V gene lookup returns CDR1 DFQATT and CDR2 SNEGSKA (reference sequence). V lost 2 bases and J lost 5, with 4 bases in between. The CDR3 consists of 11 residues. The CDR3, as DNA: TGCAGTGCTAGATCTCACAATGAGCAGTTCTTC. Protein: CSARSHNEQFF.

The V gene is TRBV5-1, the J gene TRBJ2-5, with TRBD2 as a possible D gene (5 bases). The length of the CDR3 is 16 residues. CDR1 and CDR2 (germline): SGHRS, YFSETQ. V was cut by 2 bases and J by 1 base, with 15 bases left in between. The CDR3 DNA reads TGCGCCAGCAGCTTTGGACCGAGGGTAGCCCAAGAGACCCAGTACTTC. It codes for CASSFGPRVAQETQYF.

The chain couples TRBV30 to TRBJ1-2, with TRBD1 matching over 7 bases. The length of the CDR3 is 14 residues. Germline trimming cut 1 base from V and 4 bases from J; bases unmatched to any gene: 6. In germline, CDR1 is GTSNPN, CDR2 SVGIG (reference sequence). For the CDR3, the DNA is TGTGCCTGGAGTGAGGGGGCCTCAACCTATGGCTACACCTTC. Its protein product is CAWSEGASTYGYTF.

The V gene is TRBV12-5, the J gene TRBJ1-1; 7 bases agree with TRBD1. This CDR3 comprises 14 residues. V shed 5 bases and J 2 bases; nucleotides not matched to a gene: 5. The germline V gene has CDR1 LGHNT and CDR2 FRNRAP. Here the CDR3 reads CASGPGQPNTEAFF. The CDR3 DNA sequence: TGTGCTAGTGGTCCGGGACAGCCTAACACTGAAGCTTTCTTT.

This clone was detected once. The V and J genes are TRBV7-9 and TRBJ2-5; D is unresolved. The V end lost 4 bases, the J end lost 2 bases, and 17 bases lay between the germline ends. The CDR3 spans 16 residues. The germline V gene encodes CDR1 SEHNR and CDR2 FQNEAQ (reference sequence). The CDR3 reads CASSSPPSATQETQYF. Here the CDR3 DNA reads TGTGCCAGCAGCTCCCCTCCCTCGGCGACACAAGAGACCCAGTACTTC.

The chain couples TRBV19 to TRBJ2-3; 14 bases match TRBD2. The germline V gene encodes CDR1 LNHDA and CDR2 SQIVND (reference sequence). The CDR3 has 18 amino acids. The junction had 10 bases not matched to a gene; V was cut back by 7 bases and J by 1 base. This CDR3 reads CASTDTGLAGGGTDTQYF. The CDR3 region has the DNA TGTGCCAGTACCGATACAGGACTAGCGGGAGGTGGCACAGATACGCAGTATTTT.

The CDR3 protein is CASSQESRAKNIQYF. As DNA, the CDR3 is TGCGCCAGCAGCCAAGAGAGTCGGGCCAAAAACATTCAGTACTTC. The chain combines TRBV4-1 with TRBJ2-4; D gene ambiguous. Germline-derived CDR1 and CDR2 are MGHRA and YSYEKL. CDR3 length equals 15 residues. The ends were cut back, 0 bases at V and 1 base at J, with 7 bases in the middle.

The chain recombines TRBV7-9 with TRBJ1-1, with 9 bases aligning to TRBD1. The J segment lost 14 bases and the V segment lost 5 bases, leaving 6 bases of the junction unmatched. Germline V CDR1 and CDR2: SEHNR, FQNEAQ (reference sequence). This CDR3 contains 11 residues. As DNA, the CDR3 is TGTGCCAGCAGCCTGACAGGGGGTAGATTCTTT. It translates to CASSLTGGRFF.

The chain combines TRBV11-2 with TRBJ1-1; tentatively, D is TRBD1 (5 bases). The germline V and J ends were trimmed by 1 base and 1 base, with 13 bases remaining between them. The CDR3 has 16 amino acids. Germline V gene sequence: CDR1 SGHAT, CDR2 FQNNGV. DNA of the CDR3: TGTGCCAGCAGCTTAGCCCTCGGACAAACGAACACTGAAGCTTTCTTT. It yields the protein CASSLALGQTNTEAFF.

J is TRBJ2-5 and V is TRBV5-1; D is perhaps TRBD1 (5 bases). V lost 0 bases to trimming and J lost 5 bases, with 11 bases between them. The CDR3 runs 14 residues. Germline V gene sequence: CDR1 SGHRS, CDR2 YFSETQ. CDR3 sequence reads: CASSLEGKGETQYF. Written as DNA, the CDR3 is TGCGCCAGCAGCTTGGAAGGGAAGGGGGAGACCCAGTACTTC.

The genes are TRBV5-1 and TRBJ2-3, with 7 bases matching TRBD2. The CDR3 contains 16 residues. The germline CDR1 and CDR2 sequences are SGHRS and YFSETQ. The V segment lost 4 bases and the J segment 4 bases; nucleotides outside the gene matches: 12. The CDR3 DNA follows: TGCGCCAGCAGCAAAGTTCCGGGACTAAGCCCAGATACGCAGTATTTT. Translation gives CASSKVPGLSPDTQYF.